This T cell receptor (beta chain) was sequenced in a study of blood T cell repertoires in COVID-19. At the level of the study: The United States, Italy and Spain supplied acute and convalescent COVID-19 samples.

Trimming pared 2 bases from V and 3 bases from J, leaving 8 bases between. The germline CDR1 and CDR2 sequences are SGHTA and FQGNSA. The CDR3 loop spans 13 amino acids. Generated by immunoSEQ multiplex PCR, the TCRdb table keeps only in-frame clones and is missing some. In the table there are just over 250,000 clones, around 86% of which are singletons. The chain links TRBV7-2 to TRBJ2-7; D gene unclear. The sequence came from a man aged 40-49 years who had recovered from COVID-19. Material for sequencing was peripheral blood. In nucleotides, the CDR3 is TGTGCCAGCAGCTTATTGAGTGGCTACGAGCAGTACTTC. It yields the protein CASSLLSGYEQYF.